This TCR beta chain came from a study of T cell changes during pregnancy in multiple sclerosis. V was cut by 0 bases and J by 0 bases, with 4 bases left in between. Germline values: CDR1 SEHNR, CDR2 FQNEAQ (reference sequence). The CDR3 runs to 14 residues. This table comes from immunoSEQ multiplex PCR, and its TCRdb copy is limited to in-frame clones, with some not included. Of 55,000 to 65,000 clones listed, 85% to 90% are singletons. This clone came up once. The sequenced sample was peripheral blood, obtained in the first trimester of pregnancy. The clonotype was recovered from a female donor in good health, enrolled as a control in a pregnancy study. The gene calls are TRBV7-9 and TRBJ2-3; unclear D gene. The CDR3 loop is CASSLAGSTDTQYF. The CDR3 DNA follows: TGTGCCAGCAGCTTAGCGGGCAGCACAGATACGCAGTATTTT.